Shown below are 25 T cell receptor beta chains from a single sample sequenced in a study of beta chain features in type 1 diabetes. General study points: Shortening that was moderate but significant affected the TCRB CDR3s of Type 1 diabetes patients in all four CD4+ subsets.

These receptors are not linked to any known antigen. Every bit of the isolated RNA underwent reverse transcription, so sequencing read expressed TCRB transcripts. Clones were sequenced by immunoSEQ multiplex PCR, and TCRdb holds only the in-frame ones, with some missing. The sample lists about 370,000 clones, over 8.5% occurring once. The sequenced sample was central memory CD4+ T cells from blood. The receptor source for this set is a young man with type 1 diabetes.

The rearrangement links TRBV11-2 to TRBJ2-3; D is tentatively TRBD1 or TRBD2 (7 bases each). The CDR3 extends over 16 amino acids. V was pared by 5 bases and J by 4 bases, with 19 bases between. CDR1 and CDR2 from the germline V gene are SGHAT and FQNNGV. The CDR3 reads CASSGGDRSSADTQYF. CDR3 nucleotides: TGTGCCAGCAGCGGGGGGGACAGATCCTCAGCAGATACGCAGTATTTT.

This clone was found many times. V gene TRBV18 combines with J gene TRBJ2-3; 7 positions match TRBD2. The trim removed 5 bases at V and 5 bases at J, leaving 7 bases unmatched. Germline V gene lookup returns CDR1 KGHSH and CDR2 LQKENI. The CDR3 length is 14 residues. The CDR3 reads CASSSAGLGDTQYF. CDR3 DNA sequence: TGTGCCAGCTCATCAGCGGGGCTGGGAGATACGCAGTATTTT.

Only a few counts were recorded for this clone. This chain connects TRBV27 to TRBJ2-1; maybe TRBD1 (5 bases). V was pared by 6 bases and J by 0 bases, with 15 bases between. The CDR3 sequence is 16 residues long. The germline V gene encodes CDR1 MNHEY and CDR2 SMNVEV (reference sequence). The CDR3 DNA follows: TGTGCCAGCAGCCTAAGACAGACCATCTCCTACAATGAGCAGTTCTTC. Its translation: CASSLRQTISYNEQFF.

This clone occurred a few times. The sample carries other DNA sequences with the same CDR3. The chain combines TRBV5-1 with TRBJ2-7; TRBD1 matches at 10 bases. Trimming cost V 4 bases and J 3 bases; bases outside gene matches: 7. In germline, CDR1 is SGHRS, CDR2 YFSETQ. This CDR3 spans 15 amino acids. The CDR3 DNA sequence: TGCGCCAGCAGCCCCACCGGGACAGGGGACTACGAGCAGTACTTC. It specifies CASSPTGTGDYEQYF.

This clone was observed at least ten times. The rearrangement links TRBV28 to TRBJ2-4; D may be TRBD1 (5 bases). Germline V gives CDR1 MDHEN, CDR2 SYDVKM. This CDR3 has 12 amino acids. V dropped 4 bases and J dropped 16 bases, with 17 bases sitting between them. The CDR3 sequence is CASSSPDSGAYF. The CDR3 DNA follows: TGTGCCAGCAGTTCGCCCGACAGTGGGGCCTACTTC.

The J gene is TRBJ2-1, the V gene TRBV20-1; D unclear. The CDR3 spans 10 residues. CDR1 and CDR2 from the germline V gene are DFQATT and SNEGSKA (reference sequence). Trimming pared 3 bases from V and 6 bases from J, leaving 3 bases between. The CDR3: CSASSNEQFF. CDR3 bases: TGCAGTGCTAGTTCCAATGAGCAGTTCTTC.

This clone was found a few times. V is TRBV5-1 and J is TRBJ2-3, with D possibly matching TRBD2 (7 bases). This CDR3 comprises 16 residues. CDR1 and CDR2 from the germline V gene are SGHRS and YFSETQ. V lost 2 bases, J lost 1 base, and 14 bases lay in between. CDR3 sequence: CASSFRGAYRTDTQYF. The CDR3 DNA follows: TGCGCCAGCAGCTTCCGGGGGGCATATCGCACAGATACGCAGTATTTT.

The table lists this clone with a few counts. V is TRBV6-6 and J is TRBJ1-5; D call uncertain. From germline, CDR1 is MNHNY and CDR2 SVGAGI (reference sequence). This CDR3 is built from 15 residues. V lost 4 bases and J lost 3, with 13 bases in between. The CDR3 sequence: CASSLRRTTNQPQHF. The CDR3 coding sequence is TGTGCCAGCAGTTTAAGGCGGACGACCAATCAGCCCCAGCATTTT.

This clone was found a few times. The chain carries TRBV5-6 and TRBJ1-3, with a weak D call TRBD1 (6 bases). This CDR3 contains 17 residues. Deletions cut 1 base from V and 0 bases from J, with 14 bases between. From germline, CDR1 is SGHDT and CDR2 YYEEEE. As DNA, the CDR3 is TGTGCCAGCAGCTTGTGGGGCAGGGGCGTCTCTGGAAACACCATATATTTT. It codes for CASSLWGRGVSGNTIYF.

CDR3 loop: CASSPPGQGATDTQYF. The CDR3 nucleotides read TGCGCCAGCAGCCCACCGGGACAGGGGGCCACAGATACGCAGTATTTT. The chain has TRBV5-1 and TRBJ2-3; 12 bases are shared with TRBD1. V was clipped by 4 bases and J by 2 bases; unmatched bases: 5. Germline V CDR1 and CDR2: SGHRS, YFSETQ. The CDR3 runs 16 residues.

Worth noting for this clone: Relative to the germline gene, one junction end is altered; a read error may explain this. The chain links TRBV9 to TRBJ2-2; D gene uncertain. From germline, CDR1 is SGDLS and CDR2 YYNGEE. The length of the CDR3 is 16 residues. The CDR3 DNA reads TGTGCCAGTAAAGCGAGAGGTCACGCGAACACCGGAGAGCTGTTTTTT. It specifies CASKARGHANTGELFF.

V and J are TRBV11-1 and TRBJ2-3; no reliable D call. This CDR3 comprises 14 residues. Germline V gene sequence: CDR1 SGHAT, CDR2 FQDESV (reference sequence). Trimming pared 5 bases from V and 1 base from J, leaving 10 bases between. CDR3 DNA sequence: TGTGCCAGCAGCCGAAGTGGGCGCACAGATACGCAGTATTTT. Residues: CASSRSGRTDTQYF.

The chain recombines TRBV5-4 with TRBJ1-2, with D possibly being TRBD1 (5 bases). CDR3 length equals 14 residues. Trimming removed 0 bases at V and 10 bases at J, with 16 bases between. Germline V gives CDR1 SGHNT, CDR2 YYREEE (reference sequence). CDR3 nucleotides: TGTGCCAGCAGCTTGGCCGGGGACTGGGATGACTACACCTTC. It codes for CASSLAGDWDDYTF.

This clone showed up just a few times. The gene calls are TRBV2 and TRBJ2-1; 11 positions match TRBD2. Per germline, CDR1 SNHLY and CDR2 FYNNEI. V was clipped by 6 bases and J by 7 bases; unmatched bases: 11. CDR3 length: 16 amino acids. CDR3 bases: TGTGCCAGCAGCGATTCTACTAGCGGGAGAGAGAATGAGCAGTTCTTC. Amino acids: CASSDSTSGRENEQFF.

This clone was counted a few times. The V call is TRBV6-1, the J call TRBJ1-1; D ambiguous. Trimming removed 5 bases at V and 1 base at J, with 11 bases between. CDR3 length equals 14 residues. Germline V CDR1 and CDR2: MNHNS, SASEGT. CDR3 coding DNA: TGTGCCAGCAGTACAACGGGTCAGAACACTGAAGCTTTCTTT. Residues: CASSTTGQNTEAFF.

This clone was counted ten times or more. The chain carries TRBV7-2 and TRBJ2-7; D may correspond to TRBD1 or TRBD2 (5 bases each). V lost 5 bases, J lost 2 bases, and 13 bases lay in between. CDR1 and CDR2 from the germline V gene are SGHTA and FQGNSA. This CDR3 is 14 amino acids long. CDR3 amino acids: CASSTRDGTYEQYF. Written as DNA, the CDR3 is TGTGCCAGCAGCACCCGGGACGGGACCTACGAGCAGTACTTC.

This clone has only a few counts. DNA for the CDR3: TGTGCCAGCAGGCCACAGGGCTTTAGCGACGAGCAGTACTTC. Protein: CASRPQGFSDEQYF. The V gene is TRBV6-5, the J gene TRBJ2-7; D may be TRBD1 (6 bases). Trimming shortened V by 6 bases and J by 5 bases, and 17 bases separated the two germline ends. CDR3 length equals 14 residues. CDR1 is MNHEY and CDR2 is SVGAGI in the germline V gene.

This clone came up a few times. The V call is TRBV30, the J call TRBJ2-5; D is unresolved. The assigned J gene may be wrong: the sequence end matches TRBJ2-7 better. CDR1 and CDR2 from the germline V gene are GTSNPN and SVGIG (reference sequence). The CDR3 is made up of 12 amino acids. CDR3: CAWSVSLYEQYF. The DNA for the CDR3 is TGTGCCTGGAGTGTGTCGCTCTACGAGCAGTACTTC.

The sample holds a few counts of this clone. CDR3 nucleotides: TGTGCCACCAGCAGACTTAACGACAGGCGAAATGAAAAACTGTTTTTT. The encoded protein is CATSRLNDRRNEKLFF. The V gene is TRBV15, the J gene TRBJ1-4, with a weak D call TRBD1 (6 bases). This CDR3 has 16 residues. Trimming cost V 2 bases and J 5 bases, with 15 bases left between them. Germline V gene sequence: CDR1 LNHNV, CDR2 YYDKDF (reference sequence).

This rearrangement joins TRBV7-2 to TRBJ1-1; no clear D. Trimming left V 5 bases short and J 1 base short, with 11 bases between. The CDR3 spans 14 residues. The V gene's germline CDR1 is SGHTA and CDR2 FQGNSA. CDR3 in DNA: TGTGCCAGCAGCCAAGCTGGGTGGAACACTGAAGCTTTCTTT. It translates to CASSQAGWNTEAFF. Full variable domain (rest looked up from reference TRBV7-2 and TRBJ1-1): GAGVSQSPSNKVTEKGKDVELRCDPISGHTALYWYRQSLGQGLEFLIYFQGNSAPDKSGLPSDRFSAERTGGSVSTLTIQRTQQEDSAVYLCASSQAGWNTEAFFGQGTRLTVV.

The chain uses TRBV6-6 and TRBJ2-3; 8 nucleotides agree with TRBD2. Germline V gene sequence: CDR1 MNHNY, CDR2 SVGAGI (reference sequence). The length of the CDR3 is 15 residues. V dropped 5 bases and J dropped 4; count of bases not matched to a gene: 8. This CDR3 reads CASSDLLAAADTQYF. In nucleotides, the CDR3 is TGTGCCAGCAGTGACCTACTAGCGGCCGCAGATACGCAGTATTTT.

This clone was detected a few times. The rearrangement links TRBV5-1 to TRBJ2-7, with 10 bases that match TRBD2. Germline V gene lookup returns CDR1 SGHRS and CDR2 YFSETQ. The CDR3 runs 15 residues. Unmatched junction bases numbered 4, after V lost 3 bases and J lost 1 base. DNA for the CDR3: TGCGCCAGCAGCTCGATACTAGCGGGGTCCTACGAGCAGTACTTC. This translates into CASSSILAGSYEQYF.

The chain employs TRBV6-1 and TRBJ2-3, with D possibly matching TRBD2 (5 bases). V gave up 5 bases and J gave up 5 bases, with 11 bases separating them. Germline loops: CDR1 MNHNS, CDR2 SASEGT. This CDR3 contains 13 residues. CDR3 amino acids: CASSSPGGDTQYF. CDR3 in DNA: TGTGCCAGCAGTTCCCCTGGAGGAGATACGCAGTATTTT.

The gene calls are TRBV2 and TRBJ1-3; TRBD1 matches 10 bases. CDR3 length equals 15 residues. J lost 1 base, V lost 10 bases, and 7 bases had no gene match. Germline loops: CDR1 SNHLY, CDR2 FYNNEI. The CDR3 is CATPGQGSSGNTIYF. CDR3 DNA sequence: TGTGCCACCCCGGGACAGGGGTCGTCTGGAAACACCATATATTTT.

The sample holds a few counts of this clone. The chain links TRBV6-6 to TRBJ1-3, with 10 bases lining up with TRBD1. Trimming at V came to 0 bases and at J to 4 bases, leaving 0 bases not matched to a gene. Germline-derived CDR1 and CDR2 are MNHNY and SVGAGI (reference sequence). CDR3 length: 15 residues. CDR3 sequence reads: CASSYSTGGGNTIYF. CDR3 nucleotide sequence: TGTGCCAGCAGTTACTCGACAGGGGGCGGAAACACCATATATTTT.